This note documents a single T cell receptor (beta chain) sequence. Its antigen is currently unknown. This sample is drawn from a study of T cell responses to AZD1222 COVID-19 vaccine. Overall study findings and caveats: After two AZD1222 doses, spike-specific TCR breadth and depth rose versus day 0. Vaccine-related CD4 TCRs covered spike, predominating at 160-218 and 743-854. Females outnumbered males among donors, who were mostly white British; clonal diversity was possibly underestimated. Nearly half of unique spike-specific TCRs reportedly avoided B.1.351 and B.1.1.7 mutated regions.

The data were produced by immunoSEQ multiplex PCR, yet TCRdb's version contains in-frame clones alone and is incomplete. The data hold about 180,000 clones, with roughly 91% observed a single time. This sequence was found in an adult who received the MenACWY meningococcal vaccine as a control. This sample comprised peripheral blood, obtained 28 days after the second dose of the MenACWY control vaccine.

CDR3 residues: CASSLSATGAQKTQYF. As DNA, the CDR3 is TGTGCCAGCAGCTTGAGCGCGACAGGGGCGCAAAAGACCCAGTACTTC. The J gene is TRBJ2-5, the V gene TRBV7-6; 8 bases line up with TRBD1. The ends lost 3 bases at V and 6 bases at J; junction bases unmatched: 12. The CDR3 contains 16 residues. Per the germline V gene, CDR1 is SGHVS and CDR2 is FNYEAQ.